Listed below are T cell receptor beta chains from one sample, sequenced in a study of vaccination and CD4 T cells after COVID-19. From the PCR reads, TCRdb called clonotypes with MiXCR, one entry per CDR3 protein. Among approximately 12,000 distinct CDR3 sequences, roughly 50% were seen once, and the ten largest hold 14%. The antigens of these receptors remain unknown. Source material: CD4+ T cells from blood, cultured in vitro. These receptors were obtained from a human donor who had recovered from COVID-19. The CDR3 runs from the conserved cysteine through the conserved F or W. The order of the fields is D gene, J gene, CDR3 length, V gene, clone size, CDR3 protein, CDR3 DNA. A D gene is named only where the DNA matches it firmly. Part of the rows lack a size; the others show once, few, many or a class for expanded clones.

>TRBD2|TRBJ2-6|15|TRBV28|-
CASSSGGSGANVLTF
TGTGCCAGCAGTTCGGGGGGGTCCGGGGCCAACGTCCTGACTTTC
>TRBD2|TRBJ2-3|16|TRBV20-1|few
CSAPSPASGRGDTQYF
TGCAGTGCTCCCTCCCCGGCTAGCGGGAGAGGAGATACGCAGTATTTT
>-|TRBJ2-3|14|TRBV7-2|-
CASSLGHSTDTQYF
TGTGCCAGCAGCTTAGGGCATAGCACAGATACGCAGTATTTT
>TRBD2|TRBJ2-3|14|TRBV6-1|-
CASSLRTSGVPQYF
TGTGCCAGCAGTCTGAGGACTAGCGGGGTTCCGCAGTATTTT
>-|TRBJ1-5|17|TRBV19|-
CASNGGYVRRINQPQHF
TGTGCCAGTAATGGGGGGTATGTCCGGCGGATAAATCAGCCCCAGCATTTT
>-|TRBJ1-2|14|TRBV12-3/TRBV12-4|-
CASSPRRRGYGYTF
TGTGCCAGCAGCCCACGCAGAAGAGGGTATGGCTACACCTTC
>TRBD1|TRBJ1-5|13|TRBV2|few
CASSGTGGQPQHF
TGTGCCAGCAGTGGGACAGGGGGCCAGCCCCAGCATTTT
>-|TRBJ1-3|13|TRBV6-2/TRBV6-3|-
CASLTREGHTIYF
TGTGCCAGCCTGACGAGGGAAGGACACACCATATATTTT
>-|TRBJ1-2|13|TRBV14|-
CASSPGYRYGYTF
TGTGCCAGCAGCCCTGGCTATCGGTATGGCTACACCTTC
>TRBD1|TRBJ1-5|13|TRBV6-2/TRBV6-3|few
CASSRQGGQPQHF
TGTGCCAGCAGCCGACAGGGGGGTCAGCCCCAGCATTTT
>-|TRBJ1-3|13|TRBV20-1|-
CSAGGQGRNTIYF
TGCAGTGCTGGGGGCCAGGGGAGAAACACCATATATTTT
>-|TRBJ1-2|14|TRBV7-9|-
CASSFGSSNYGYTF
TGTGCCAGCAGCTTCGGCAGTTCTAACTATGGCTACACCTTC
>-|TRBJ2-5|16|TRBV20-1|few
CSARARGSGYQETQYF
TGCAGTGCTAGAGCCAGGGGTAGCGGATACCAAGAGACCCAGTACTTC
>-|TRBJ1-6|13|TRBV14|-
CASSPGGASPLHF
TGTGCCAGCAGCCCTGGGGGGGCTTCACCCCTCCACTTT
>-|TRBJ2-2|19|TRBV7-7|-
CASSFEHRDSRGGSGELFF
TGTGCTAGCAGCTTCGAGCATCGGGACTCCCGAGGGGGTTCCGGGGAGCTGTTTTTT
>-|TRBJ2-1|13|TRBV7-2|-
CASSLVSGGGQFF
TGTGCCAGCAGCTTAGTTTCGGGTGGGGGGCAGTTCTTC
>-|TRBJ2-4|13|TRBV20-1|-
CSTGGLGPDIQYF
TGCAGTACCGGGGGTTTGGGCCCGGACATTCAGTACTTC
>-|TRBJ1-2|15|TRBV20-1|few
CSAPLGGGESYGYTF
TGCAGTGCTCCCCTTGGGGGGGGCGAGAGCTATGGCTACACCTTC
>-|TRBJ2-3|14|TRBV7-8|once
CASSVSGGTDTQYF
TGTGCCAGCAGCGTCAGTGGCGGGACAGATACGCAGTATTTT
>-|TRBJ2-3|13|TRBV10-3|once
CAIKTASTDTQYF
TGTGCCATCAAGACCGCGAGCACAGATACGCAGTATTTT
>-|TRBJ1-5|16|TRBV2|few
CASSGGRHEGNQPQHF
TGTGCCAGCAGTGGAGGACGACACGAGGGCAATCAGCCCCAGCATTTT
>-|TRBJ1-5|16|TRBV6-2/TRBV6-3|-
CASSTTTRGPYQPQHF
TGTGCCAGCAGCACTACTACCAGGGGCCCCTATCAGCCCCAGCATTTT
>-|TRBJ1-2|16|TRBV7-8|-
CASSSRRNRSNYGYTF
TGTGCCAGCAGCTCACGTCGGAACAGGAGTAACTATGGCTACACCTTC
>TRBD2|TRBJ2-3|18|TRBV5-8|-
CASPTGLAGGLSTDTQYF
TGTGCCAGCCCTACCGGACTAGCGGGAGGACTGAGCACAGATACGCAGTATTTT
>-|TRBJ2-2|15|TRBV6-1|once
CASNRGPMNTGELFF
TGTGCCAGCAATCGAGGGCCAATGAACACCGGGGAGCTGTTTTTT
>-|TRBJ1-4|13|TRBV19|-
CASRPQGEEKLFF
TGTGCCAGTAGACCACAGGGAGAGGAAAAACTGTTTTTT
>-|TRBJ1-4|16|TRBV7-3|few
CASSLKAGGTFEKLFF
TGTGCCAGCAGCCTAAAGGCCGGGGGGACGTTTGAAAAACTGTTTTTT
>-|TRBJ1-2|13|TRBV12-3/TRBV12-4|few
CASSYGPNYGYTF
TGTGCCAGCAGCTACGGACCTAACTATGGCTACACCTTC
>TRBD2|TRBJ2-2|16|TRBV4-1|-
CASSPRMSGGAGELFF
TGCGCCAGCAGCCCGAGGATGTCGGGAGGAGCCGGGGAGCTGTTTTTT
>-|TRBJ1-1|15|TRBV12-3/TRBV12-4|-
CASSSAGQKNTEAFF
TGTGCCAGCAGCTCCGCGGGACAAAAGAACACTGAAGCTTTCTTT
>-|TRBJ1-2|15|TRBV5-4|-
CASSLAGRQNYGYTF
TGTGCCAGCAGCTTGGCTGGCAGGCAGAACTATGGCTACACCTTC
>-|TRBJ2-7|16|TRBV5-1|-
CASSLASGAGSYEQYF
TGCGCCAGCAGCTTGGCCTCCGGTGCCGGATCCTACGAGCAGTACTTC